These 10 T cell receptor beta chains were all obtained from the same sample, sequenced in a study of graft-versus-host responses after intestinal transplantation. The starting material, graft tissue, was processed to release intraepithelial and lamina propria lymphocytes. The repertoire was sequenced with immunoSEQ multiplex PCR; TCRdb's copy has only in-frame clones and lacks some. The sample holds some 66,000 clones, approximately 88% seen once. The sequencing used ileum tissue, collected approximately 370 days after transplant. These receptor sequences come from a human patient who received an intestinal transplant, so some T cells may come from the graft donor.

The chain carries TRBV18 and TRBJ1-1; D might be TRBD1 (6 bases). Germline V gives CDR1 KGHSH, CDR2 LQKENI. V dropped 4 bases and J dropped 1 base, with 7 bases sitting between them. The CDR3 runs 13 residues. This CDR3 reads CASSQGGNTEAFF. CDR3 coding DNA: TGTGCCAGCTCACAGGGGGGGAACACTGAAGCTTTCTTT.

The chain is built from TRBV4-1 and TRBJ2-5; D is uncertain. The CDR3 consists of 14 residues. V was trimmed by 1 base and J by 0 bases, leaving 6 bases between them. Germline CDR1 is MGHRA and CDR2 is YSYEKL. CDR3 protein: CASSQGQYQETQYF. DNA for the CDR3: TGCGCCAGCAGCCAAGGGCAGTACCAAGAGACCCAGTACTTC.

The genes are TRBV2 and TRBJ2-2, with 13 positions matching TRBD2. This CDR3 region has 15 residues. The V and J ends lost 7 bases and 8 bases, in that order; junction bases with no gene match: 7. The V gene's germline CDR1 is SNHLY and CDR2 FYNNEI. CDR3 DNA: TGTGCCAGCACTACCGGGACTAGCGGGGCGGGGGAGCTGTTTTTT. The encoded protein is CASTTGTSGAGELFF.

The chain joins TRBV4-1 to TRBJ1-2; 8 nucleotides agree with TRBD1. The CDR3 covers 15 residues. V was pared by 0 bases and J by 8 bases, with 8 bases of the junction left unmatched. Germline V gene lookup returns CDR1 MGHRA and CDR2 YSYEKL. CDR3 sequence reads: CASSQEGGQGEGYTF. The CDR3 nucleotides read TGCGCCAGCAGCCAAGAGGGCGGACAGGGCGAAGGCTACACCTTC.

This clone was recorded a few times. This chain uses TRBV6-6 with TRBJ1-3, with D perhaps TRBD1 (5 bases). Trimming left V 7 bases short and J 0 bases short, with 7 bases between. From germline, CDR1 is MNHNY and CDR2 SVGAGI (reference sequence). CDR3 length: 13 amino acids. Written as DNA, the CDR3 is TGTGCCAGCACCCAGGGCTCTGGAAACACCATATATTTT. It is translated as CASTQGSGNTIYF.

The CDR3 nucleotides read TGTGCCAGCAGTTCCGCCTACGAGCAGTACTTC. This encodes CASSSAYEQYF. The V call is TRBV6-5, the J call TRBJ2-7; D is unclear. CDR1 MNHEY and CDR2 SVGAGI come from the germline V gene. The CDR3 has 11 residues. The germline V and J ends were trimmed by 4 bases and 2 bases, with 3 bases remaining between them.

This rearrangement joins TRBV19 to TRBJ1-1; D is unclear. V dropped 1 base and J dropped 3 bases, with 6 bases sitting between them. CDR1 LNHDA and CDR2 SQIVND come from the germline V gene (reference sequence). The CDR3 contains 13 residues. This CDR3 reads CASSIARDTEAFF. The CDR3 nucleotides are TGTGCCAGTAGTATAGCAAGGGACACTGAAGCTTTCTTT.

This chain joins TRBV6-5 and TRBJ1-2, with a possible D match to TRBD1 (5 bases). The length of the CDR3 is 15 residues. V shed 6 bases and J shed 4 bases, with 18 bases lying between them. Germline loops: CDR1 MNHEY, CDR2 SVGAGI. DNA of the CDR3: TGTGCCAGCAGCCCAGGGATCCCCCTTCCCTATGGCTACACCTTC. Amino acids: CASSPGIPLPYGYTF.

V and J are TRBV29-1 and TRBJ1-6; TRBD1 aligns across 8 bases. With 7 bases clipped from V and 5 bases from J, the junction kept 10 bases outside the gene matches. CDR3 length equals 15 residues. Germline CDR1 reads SQVTM; CDR2 reads ANQGSEA. The CDR3 spells CSAPSGGADNSPLHF. In nucleotides, the CDR3 is TGCAGCGCCCCCTCAGGGGGCGCGGATAATTCACCCCTCCACTTT.

Of note for this clone: Germline is not matched at one junction end, which may reflect a read error. The chain combines TRBV6-5 with TRBJ2-1; 7 nucleotides match TRBD1. There are 15 residues in the CDR3. Germline CDR1 and CDR2: MNHEY and SVGAGI. CDR3 sequence (DNA): TGTGTCAGCAGTTACCCGACAGGGCCCGGCAATGAGCAGTTCTTC. This encodes CVSSYPTGPGNEQFF.